These T cell receptor beta chains were read from a single sample in a study of T cells in localized non-small cell lung cancer. The protocol was immunoSEQ multiplex PCR, while the TCRdb copy is restricted to in-frame clones and leaves out a portion. The sample yields roughly 30,000 clones, about 80% seen once. The sample was peripheral blood mononuclear cells, taken before any cancer treatment. These receptors originate from a man aged 40 to 70 with stage III lung adenocarcinoma. The conserved cysteine and the conserved F or W are not part of the CDR3 here.

CDR3 length	V gene	J gene	CDR3 protein
12	TRBV21-1	TRBJ1-1	ASSSQGEGTEAF
12	TRBV6-6	TRBJ1-3	ASTGGLFGNTIY
12	TRBV27	TRBJ1-1	ASSSMASEVKAF
14	TRBV11-2	TRBJ2-5	ASSSLRDRVGETQY
11	TRBV6-1	TRBJ1-2	ASRWGVGYGYT
10	TRBV7-9	TRBJ2-7	ASSLTGNEQY
12	TRBV5-1	TRBJ1-6	ASTLGQTSSPLH
15	TRBV7-3	TRBJ2-1	ASSSVGGSRGYNEQF
12	TRBV7-9	TRBJ2-5	ASSLAGFRETQY
15	TRBV18	TRBJ2-3	ASSEAVGGPGTDTQY
11	TRBV6-5	TRBJ1-6	ASSRTVDSPLH
10	TRBV7-8	TRBJ2-5	ASSLALETQY
11	TRBV7-9	TRBJ1-2	ASSPLRLVGYT
13	TRBV6-5	TRBJ1-1	ASSYSYGHSTEAF
17	TRBV6-1	TRBJ2-6	ASSEDIRLILAGANVLT
11	TRBV19	TRBJ1-4	ASNRGGNEKLF
14	TRBV27	TRBJ2-1	ASRATAMLSYNEQF
13	TRBV5-1	TRBJ1-1	ASSPLIRSGGEAF
11	TRBV5-1	TRBJ2-7	ASSPVGTYEQY
10	TRBV19	TRBJ2-7	ASGQGIYEQY
8	TRBV6-6	TRBJ2-5	ASERETQY
11	TRBV15	TRBJ1-3	ATSRGGRDTIY
12	TRBV10-3	TRBJ1-1	AISEGTPNTEAF
10	TRBV27	TRBJ2-2	ASSWGTGELF
13	TRBV10-3	TRBJ2-7	AIKQTSGRSVEQY
12	TRBV2	TRBJ2-5	ASSEGDSKETQY
12	TRBV6-6	TRBJ1-4	ASTEGQGDEKLF
14	TRBV2	TRBJ1-2	ASRTGWDTANYGYT
12	TRBV10-1	TRBJ1-3	ASSEDGSGNTIY
14	TRBV28	TRBJ1-5	ASSFRLGTSNQPQH
12	TRBV7-6	TRBJ2-5	ASSLNPRGETQY
14	TRBV11-1	TRBJ2-5	ASSRRLAQTQETQY
14	TRBV19	TRBJ1-1	ASSTIGTGANTEAF
12	TRBV6-6	TRBJ2-5	ASSYVAGVETQY
14	TRBV5-1	TRBJ2-2	ASSVTGTLRPGELF
12	TRBV30	TRBJ1-1	AWSLQGLNTEAF
13	TRBV11-2	TRBJ2-3	ASSKDGGLQDTQY
12	TRBV5-6	TRBJ1-3	ASSRTGSGNTIY
10	TRBV6-1	TRBJ2-5	ASSVWGETQY
11	TRBV7-9	TRBJ1-1	ASSLAHSAEAF
18	TRBV27	TRBJ2-1	ASSLGRASGGLGSYNEQF
9	TRBV10-2	TRBJ2-3	ASSDPDTQY
13	TRBV6-1	TRBJ1-6	ASIGFPLSDTPLH
11	TRBV7-9	TRBJ2-4	ASSTVAKNIQY
11	TRBV4-1	TRBJ2-2	ASSRSNTGELF